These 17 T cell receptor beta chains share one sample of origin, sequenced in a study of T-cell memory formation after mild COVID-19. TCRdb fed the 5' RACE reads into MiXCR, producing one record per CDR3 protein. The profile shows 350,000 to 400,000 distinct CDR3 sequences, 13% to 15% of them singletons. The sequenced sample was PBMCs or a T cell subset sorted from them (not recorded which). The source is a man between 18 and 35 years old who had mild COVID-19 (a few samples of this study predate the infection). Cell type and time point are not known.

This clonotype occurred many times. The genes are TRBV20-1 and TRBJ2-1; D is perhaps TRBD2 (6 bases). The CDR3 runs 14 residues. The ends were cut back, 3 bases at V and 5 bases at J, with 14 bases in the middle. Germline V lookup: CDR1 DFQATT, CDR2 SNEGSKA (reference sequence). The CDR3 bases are TGCAGTGCTAGGACGGGACTTCTAGACAATGAGCAGTTCTTC. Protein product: CSARTGLLDNEQFF.

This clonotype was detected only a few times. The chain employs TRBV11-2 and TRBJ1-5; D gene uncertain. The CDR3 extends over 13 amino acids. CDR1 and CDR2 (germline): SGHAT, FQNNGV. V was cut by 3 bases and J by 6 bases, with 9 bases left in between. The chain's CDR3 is CASSLSVSQPQHF. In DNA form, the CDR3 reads TGTGCCAGCAGCTTGTCAGTCAGTCAGCCCCAGCATTTT.

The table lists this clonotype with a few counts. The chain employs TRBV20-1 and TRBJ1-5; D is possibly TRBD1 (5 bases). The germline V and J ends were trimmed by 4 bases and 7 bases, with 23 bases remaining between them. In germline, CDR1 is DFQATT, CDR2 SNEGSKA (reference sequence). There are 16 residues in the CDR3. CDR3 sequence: CSAILGTGALGQPQHF. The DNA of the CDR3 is TGCAGTGCTATTCTCGGAACAGGCGCCCTAGGCCAGCCCCAGCATTTT.

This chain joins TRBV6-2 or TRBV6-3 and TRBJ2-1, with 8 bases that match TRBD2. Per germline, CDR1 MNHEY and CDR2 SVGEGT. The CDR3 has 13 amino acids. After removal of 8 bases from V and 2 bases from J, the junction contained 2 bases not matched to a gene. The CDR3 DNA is TGTGCCAGCGACGGGGGGGCCTACAATGAGCAGTTCTTC. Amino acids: CASDGGAYNEQFF.

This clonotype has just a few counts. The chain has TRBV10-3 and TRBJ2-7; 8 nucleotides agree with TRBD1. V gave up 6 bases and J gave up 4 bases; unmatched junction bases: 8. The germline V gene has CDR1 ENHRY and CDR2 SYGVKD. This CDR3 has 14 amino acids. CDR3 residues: CAIRRDRTDYEQYF. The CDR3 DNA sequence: TGTGCCATCAGGAGGGACAGGACGGATTACGAGCAGTACTTC.

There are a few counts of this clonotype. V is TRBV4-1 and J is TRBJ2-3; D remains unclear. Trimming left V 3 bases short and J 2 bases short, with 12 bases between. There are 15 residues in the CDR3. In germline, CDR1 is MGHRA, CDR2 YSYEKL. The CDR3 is CASSQAPDSTDTQYF. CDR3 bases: TGCGCCAGCAGCCAGGCCCCTGATTCCACAGATACGCAGTATTTT.

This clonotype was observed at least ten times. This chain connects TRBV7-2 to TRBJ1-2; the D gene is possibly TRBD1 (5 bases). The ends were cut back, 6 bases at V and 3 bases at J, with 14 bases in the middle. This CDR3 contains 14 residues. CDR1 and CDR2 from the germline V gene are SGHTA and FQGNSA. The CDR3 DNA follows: TGTGCCAGCAGACCCCCCGGGGGTTACTATGGCTACACCTTC. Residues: CASRPPGGYYGYTF.

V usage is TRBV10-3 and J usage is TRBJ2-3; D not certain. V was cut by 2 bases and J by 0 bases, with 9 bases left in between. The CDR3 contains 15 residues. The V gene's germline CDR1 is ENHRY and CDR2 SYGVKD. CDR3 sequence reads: CAISEGLESTDTQYF. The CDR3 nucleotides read TGTGCCATCAGTGAGGGCCTAGAAAGCACAGATACGCAGTATTTT.

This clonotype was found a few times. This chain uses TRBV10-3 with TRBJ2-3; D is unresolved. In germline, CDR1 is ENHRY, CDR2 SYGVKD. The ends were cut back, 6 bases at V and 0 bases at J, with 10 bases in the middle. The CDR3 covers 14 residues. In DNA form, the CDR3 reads TGTGCCATCAGCCCCAGAGGTAGCACAGATACGCAGTATTTT. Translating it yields CAISPRGSTDTQYF.

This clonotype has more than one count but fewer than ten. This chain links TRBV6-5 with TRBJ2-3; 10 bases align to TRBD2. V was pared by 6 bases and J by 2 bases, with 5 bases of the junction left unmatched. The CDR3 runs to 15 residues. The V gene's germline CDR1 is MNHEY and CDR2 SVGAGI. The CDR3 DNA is TGTGCCAGCAGCCTAGCGGGGGCCATCACAGATACGCAGTATTTT. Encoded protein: CASSLAGAITDTQYF.

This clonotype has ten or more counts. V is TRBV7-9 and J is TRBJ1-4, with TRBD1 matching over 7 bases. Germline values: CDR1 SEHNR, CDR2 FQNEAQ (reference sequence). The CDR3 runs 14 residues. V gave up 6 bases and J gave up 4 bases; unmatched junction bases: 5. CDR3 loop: CASRDNRGNEKLFF. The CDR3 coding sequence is TGTGCCAGCAGAGATAACAGGGGTAATGAAAAACTGTTTTTT.

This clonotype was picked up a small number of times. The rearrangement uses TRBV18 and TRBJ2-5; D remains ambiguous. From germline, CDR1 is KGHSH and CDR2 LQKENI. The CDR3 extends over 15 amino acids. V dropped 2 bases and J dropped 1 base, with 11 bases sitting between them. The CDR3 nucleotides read TGTGCCAGCTCACCATGGCGGACGATCCAAGAGACCCAGTACTTC. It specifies CASSPWRTIQETQYF.

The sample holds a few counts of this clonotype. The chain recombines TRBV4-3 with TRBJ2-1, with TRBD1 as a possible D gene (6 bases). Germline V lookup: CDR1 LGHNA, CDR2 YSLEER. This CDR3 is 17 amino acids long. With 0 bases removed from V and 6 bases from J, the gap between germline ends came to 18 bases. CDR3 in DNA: TGCGCCAGCAGCCAAGATCTAGGGACACCCCGGGGCAATGAGCAGTTCTTC. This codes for CASSQDLGTPRGNEQFF.

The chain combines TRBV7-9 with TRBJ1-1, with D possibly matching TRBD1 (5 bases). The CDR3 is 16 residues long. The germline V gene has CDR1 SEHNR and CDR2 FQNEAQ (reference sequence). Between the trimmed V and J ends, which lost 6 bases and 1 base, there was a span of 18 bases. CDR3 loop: CASSRGQSSGNTEAFF. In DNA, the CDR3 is TGTGCCAGCAGTCGGGGCCAGTCTAGTGGGAACACTGAAGCTTTCTTT.

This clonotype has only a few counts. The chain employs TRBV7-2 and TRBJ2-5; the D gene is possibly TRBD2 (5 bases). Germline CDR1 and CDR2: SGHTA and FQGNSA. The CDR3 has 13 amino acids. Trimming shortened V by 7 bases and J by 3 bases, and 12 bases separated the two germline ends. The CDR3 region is CASTPGIKETQYF. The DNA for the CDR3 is TGTGCCAGCACCCCGGGGATTAAAGAGACCCAGTACTTC.

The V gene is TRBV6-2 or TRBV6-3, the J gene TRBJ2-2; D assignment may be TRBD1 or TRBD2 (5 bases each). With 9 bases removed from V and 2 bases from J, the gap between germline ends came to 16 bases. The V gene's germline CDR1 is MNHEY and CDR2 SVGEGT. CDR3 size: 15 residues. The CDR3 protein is CASSGGTGNTGELFF. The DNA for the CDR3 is TGTGCCAGTTCAGGAGGTACAGGCAACACCGGGGAGCTGTTTTTT.

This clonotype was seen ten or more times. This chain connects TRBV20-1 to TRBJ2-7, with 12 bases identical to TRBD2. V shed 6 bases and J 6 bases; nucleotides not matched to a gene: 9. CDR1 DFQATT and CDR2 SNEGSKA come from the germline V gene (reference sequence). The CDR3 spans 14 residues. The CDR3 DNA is TGCAGTGCCGAAAGGACTAGCGGGGTCGGCGAGCAGTACTTC. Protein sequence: CSAERTSGVGEQYF.